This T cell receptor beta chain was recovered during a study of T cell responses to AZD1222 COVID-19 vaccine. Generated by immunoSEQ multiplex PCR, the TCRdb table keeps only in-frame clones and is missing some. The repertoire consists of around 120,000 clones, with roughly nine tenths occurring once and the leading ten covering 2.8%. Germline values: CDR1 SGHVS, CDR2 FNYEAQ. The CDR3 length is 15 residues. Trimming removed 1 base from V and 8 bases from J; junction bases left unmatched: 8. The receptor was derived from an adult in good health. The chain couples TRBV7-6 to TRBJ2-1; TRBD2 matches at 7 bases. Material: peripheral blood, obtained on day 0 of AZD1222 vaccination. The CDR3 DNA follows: TGTGCCAGCAGCTTAGAAGCGGGGCAAGTGGATGAGCAGTTCTTC. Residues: CASSLEAGQVDEQFF.